These 17 T cell receptor beta chains were sequenced from one sample in a study of T cell responses to AZD1222 COVID-19 vaccine. TCRdb's table, derived via immunoSEQ multiplex PCR, lists solely in-frame clones and lacks some. This table has roughly 150,000 clones, about 87% appearing once. The sample was peripheral blood, taken on day 0 of MenACWY control vaccination. These receptors were taken from an adult in good health.

On this clone itself: Other DNA sequences within the sample encode an identical CDR3. The J gene is TRBJ2-7, the V gene TRBV30, with D unclear. Germline CDR1 reads GTSNPN; CDR2 reads SVGIG (reference sequence). The CDR3 has 12 amino acids. V lost 3 bases and J lost 4, with 10 bases in between. CDR3 DNA sequence: TGTGCCTGGAGCTCTGGGCGATACGAGCAGTACTTC. Protein product: CAWSSGRYEQYF.

This chain connects TRBV7-6 to TRBJ1-4; D is unresolved. Germline CDR1 SGHVS, CDR2 FNYEAQ. Trimming left V 0 bases short and J 0 bases short, with 8 bases between. This CDR3 is built from 16 residues. The CDR3 here is CASSLAIAATNEKLFF. In DNA form, the CDR3 reads TGTGCCAGCAGCTTAGCGATAGCAGCAACTAATGAAAAACTGTTTTTT.

The chain couples TRBV5-1 to TRBJ1-4; TRBD1 matches 9 bases. The CDR3 consists of 15 residues. Germline assignment: CDR1 SGHRS and CDR2 YFSETQ. V lost 0 bases to trimming and J lost 8 bases; unmatched junction nucleotides: 5. The CDR3 sequence: CASSLAGQGGEKLFF. The CDR3 nucleotides read TGCGCCAGCAGCTTGGCGGGACAGGGAGGAGAAAAACTGTTTTTT.

A word on this clone: Within the sample, other DNA sequences also encode this same CDR3. The chain employs TRBV5-1 and TRBJ1-1, with a tentative D call TRBD1 (6 bases). V lost 0 bases and J 4 bases, leaving 10 bases between the germline ends. This CDR3 region has 14 residues. Germline CDR1 and CDR2: SGHRS and YFSETQ. This CDR3 is CASSLEQGRTEAFF. DNA for the CDR3: TGCGCCAGCAGCTTGGAGCAGGGGCGCACTGAAGCTTTCTTT.

J is TRBJ2-3 and V is TRBV6-2 or TRBV6-3, with TRBD2 matching over 7 bases. The CDR3 extends over 15 amino acids. J was trimmed by 4 bases and V by 0 bases; bases with no gene match: 4. Germline CDR1 MNHEY, CDR2 SVGEGT. Here the CDR3 DNA reads TGTGCCAGCAGTTACTCCGTGCGGGAGTCAGATACGCAGTATTTT. It codes for CASSYSVRESDTQYF.

This clone showed up just a few times. This sequence joins TRBV5-1 and TRBJ1-2, with a tentative D call TRBD1 (5 bases). CDR1 SGHRS and CDR2 YFSETQ come from the germline V gene. CDR3 length: 15 amino acids. V was pared by 0 bases and J by 4 bases, with 13 bases between. In nucleotides, the CDR3 is TGCGCCAGCAGCTTGGGGGGCCCCCCGGGCTATGGCTACACCTTC. Encoded protein: CASSLGGPPGYGYTF. The full variable domain, with the rest looked up from reference TRBV5-1 and TRBJ1-2, is KAGVTQTPRYLIKTRGQQVTLSCSPISGHRSVSWYQQTPGQGLQFLFEYFSETQRNKGNFPGRFSGRQFSNSRSEMNVSTLELGDSALYLCASSLGGPPGYGYTFGSGTRLTVV.

The chain links TRBV7-9 to TRBJ2-1; D not certain. The germline V and J ends were trimmed by 8 bases and 3 bases, with 2 bases remaining between them. This CDR3 comprises 10 residues. In germline, CDR1 is SEHNR, CDR2 FQNEAQ (reference sequence). The CDR3 nucleotides are TGTGCCAGCGGCTACAATGAGCAGTTCTTC. Amino acids: CASGYNEQFF.

The chain links TRBV27 to TRBJ2-2; 13 bases map to TRBD2. Germline V gene lookup returns CDR1 MNHEY and CDR2 SMNVEV (reference sequence). The CDR3 runs to 17 residues. V shed 4 bases, J shed 7 bases, and the junction held 9 bases outside the gene matches. Here the CDR3 DNA reads TGTGCCAGCAGTTCAGGACTAGCGGGAGCCCCCGGCGGGGAGCTGTTTTTT. Translating it yields CASSSGLAGAPGGELFF.

For this clone: Compared with germline, one end of the junction differs, possibly owing to a read error. The gene calls are TRBV5-6 and TRBJ2-7, with D unresolved. Germline loops: CDR1 SGHDT, CDR2 YYEEEE. The CDR3 has 13 amino acids. CDR3 loop: CASSLLPGGEQYF. CDR3 nucleotides: TGCGCCAGCAGCTTGTTACCCGGTGGAGAGCAGTACTTC. The full variable domain, completed using reference TRBV5-6 and TRBJ2-7, is DAGVTQSPTHLIKTRGQQVTLRCSPKSGHDTVSWYQQALGQGPQFIFQYYEEEERQRGNFPDRFSGHQFPNYSSELNVNALLLGDSALYLCASSLLPGGEQYFGPGTRLTVT.

The chain is built from TRBV14 and TRBJ2-1; TRBD2 agrees at 10 bases. Germline CDR1 is SGHDN and CDR2 is FVKESK. Losses at the gene ends were 3 bases for V and 5 bases for J; bases not matched to a gene: 4. The CDR3 contains 15 residues. Here the CDR3 DNA reads TGTGCCAGCAGCCACGGACTAGCGGTAAACAATGAGCAGTTCTTC. As protein: CASSHGLAVNNEQFF.

The chain uses TRBV6-5 and TRBJ1-1, with 7 nucleotides matching TRBD1. The V and J ends lost 6 bases and 5 bases, in that order; junction bases with no gene match: 6. Germline CDR1 MNHEY, CDR2 SVGAGI. The length of the CDR3 is 13 residues. CDR3 sequence reads: CASRLGGQTEAFF. DNA of the CDR3: TGTGCCAGCAGATTAGGGGGCCAAACTGAAGCTTTCTTT.

The chain is built from TRBV29-1 and TRBJ1-3; possibly TRBD1 for D (5 bases). Trimming left V 0 bases short and J 1 base short, with 10 bases between. Looked up from germline, CDR1 is SQVTM and CDR2 is ANQGSEA. The CDR3 loop spans 15 amino acids. CDR3: CSVEDLGGSGNTIYF. CDR3 in DNA: TGCAGCGTTGAAGATCTCGGGGGGTCTGGAAACACCATATATTTT.

With respect to this clone: Other nucleotide sequences from this sample produce the same CDR3. The genes are TRBV3-1 (or the pseudogene TRBV3-2) and TRBJ1-2; 11 bases match TRBD1. The CDR3 has 15 residues. Per germline, CDR1 LGHDT and CDR2 YNNKEL (reference sequence). V lost 6 bases, J lost 7 bases, and 10 bases stayed unmatched. The CDR3 spells CASSRLDRGQGGYTF. In DNA form, the CDR3 reads TGTGCCAGCAGTCGGTTGGACAGGGGGCAAGGTGGCTACACCTTC.

V is TRBV7-9 and J is TRBJ2-7; possibly TRBD2 for D (5 bases). The CDR3 totals 15 residues. Between the trimmed V and J ends, which lost 4 bases and 0 bases, there was a span of 13 bases. Germline loops: CDR1 SEHNR, CDR2 FQNEAQ (reference sequence). The CDR3 sequence is CASSSRSGSSYEQYF. CDR3 nucleotide sequence: TGTGCCAGCAGCTCCCGGTCGGGGAGCTCCTACGAGCAGTACTTC.

The chain is built from TRBV5-4 and TRBJ2-7; TRBD1 matches 7 bases. Germline-derived CDR1 and CDR2 are SGHNT and YYREEE (reference sequence). V was pared by 2 bases and J by 2 bases, with 4 bases of the junction left unmatched. The CDR3 extends over 14 amino acids. The CDR3 region has the DNA TGTGCCAGCAGCTTCAGACAGGGACCCTACGAGCAGTACTTC. Its translation: CASSFRQGPYEQYF.

V and J are TRBV19 and TRBJ1-1, with 9 bases matching TRBD1. V shed 6 bases, J shed 6 bases, and the junction held 8 bases outside the gene matches. Germline V lookup: CDR1 LNHDA, CDR2 SQIVND (reference sequence). The CDR3 has 14 amino acids. CDR3: CASSNPGQGSEAFF. The CDR3 nucleotides read TGTGCCAGTAGCAACCCGGGACAGGGTTCTGAAGCTTTCTTT. Full variable domain (missing parts from reference TRBV19 and TRBJ1-1): DGGITQSPKYLFRKEGQNVTLSCEQNLNHDAMYWYRQDPGQGLRLIYYSQIVNDFQKGDIAEGYSVSREKKESFPLTVTSAQKNPTAFYLCASSNPGQGSEAFFGQGTRLTVV.

The chain uses TRBV6-2 or TRBV6-3 and TRBJ2-7; possibly TRBD1 or TRBD2 for D (5 bases each). The CDR3 consists of 13 residues. Trimming pared 0 bases from V and 6 bases from J, leaving 9 bases between. Germline assignment: CDR1 MNHEY and CDR2 SVGEGT. In DNA, the CDR3 is TGTGCCAGCAGTTACTCGGCGAGGGGCGAGCAGTACTTC. Protein sequence: CASSYSARGEQYF.